A selection of T cell receptor beta chains follows, all from one sample in a study of T cells after posttransplantation cyclophosphamide. Repertoires were generated with immunoSEQ multiplex PCR, while TCRdb's copy carries only in-frame clones and drops some. The sample lists over 3,000 clones, 69% occurring once. This sample comprised CD8+ T cells sorted from PBMCs, obtained 950 to 1,200 days after allogeneic stem cell transplant with posttransplant cyclophosphamide. The receptor set was obtained from a female patient aged 35-55 years who received an allogeneic stem cell transplant from a related donor, was CMV-positive, and had no GVHD. The T cells may partly be graft donor cells. CDR3s include the opening cysteine and the closing phenylalanine or tryptophan. A D gene is named only where the DNA matches it firmly. Only some rows state a clone size, as once, few, many or a class for expanded clones.

d_gene	len	v_gene	abundance	j_gene	CDR3aa	CDR3nt
TRBD1	18	TRBV9	-	TRBJ1-3	CASSTGTGTEISGNTIYF	TGTGCCAGCAGCACAGGGACCGGGACAGAAATCTCTGGAAACACCATATATTTT
TRBD1	14	TRBV2	-	TRBJ2-7	CASSEAGGTYEQYF	TGTGCCAGCAGTGAGGCAGGGGGAACCTACGAGCAGTACTTC
TRBD1	13	TRBV2	medium-sized	TRBJ2-5	CARRDRERETQYF	TGTGCCAGGCGCGACAGGGAAAGGGAGACCCAGTACTTC
-	15	TRBV9	-	TRBJ2-7	CASIIKQKTAYEQYF	TGTGCCAGCATTATCAAACAGAAGACGGCATACGAGCAGTACTTC
-	13	TRBV27	-	TRBJ2-1	CASRQEVHNEQFF	TGTGCCAGTCGACAGGAGGTTCACAATGAGCAGTTCTTC
-	18	TRBV11-2	-	TRBJ1-2	CASSLELSGEAFNYGYTF	TGTGCCAGCAGCTTAGAGCTCAGCGGGGAGGCTTTTAACTATGGCTACACCTTC
-	18	TRBV27	-	TRBJ1-5	CASSLGGGGGRSNQPQHF	TGTGCCAGCAGTTTAGGGGGTGGGGGGGGAAGGAGCAATCAGCCCCAGCATTTT
TRBD1	14	TRBV11-1	-	TRBJ2-7	CASSLGQGADEQYF	TGTGCCAGCAGCTTAGGCCAGGGGGCCGACGAGCAGTACTTC
TRBD1	14	TRBV28	few	TRBJ1-5	CASSMGQGNQPQHF	TGTGCCAGCAGCATGGGACAGGGAAATCAGCCCCAGCATTTT
-	12	TRBV2	-	TRBJ2-2	CASQQGFGELFF	TGTGCCAGCCAACAGGGTTTCGGGGAGCTGTTTTTT
TRBD1	15	TRBV9	-	TRBJ2-7	CASIFGQGTAYEQYF	TGTGCCAGTATCTTCGGACAGGGGACGGCATACGAGCAGTACTTC
-	15	TRBV9	-	TRBJ2-7	CASSFRQETAYEQYF	TGTGCCAGCAGCTTCAGACAGGAGACGGCATACGAGCAGTACTTC
-	19	TRBV7-9	-	TRBJ1-3	CASSLEVSYHRTSGNTIYF	TGTGCCAGCAGCTTAGAAGTCTCGTATCACAGAACTTCTGGAAACACCATATATTTT
TRBD1	16	TRBV6-6	few	TRBJ1-3	CASSYWDRGSVDTIYF	TGTGCCAGCAGTTACTGGGACAGGGGATCAGTAGACACCATATATTTT